A single T cell receptor beta chain is shown here with its context. Measured with immunoSEQ multiplex PCR; TCRdb has only the in-frame clones, and not every one. The sample contains 65,000 to 85,000 clones, roughly 90% of which appear only once. This entry comes from a study of OX40 agonist ivuxolimab in advanced cancers. Study in general: Administration of intravenous ivuxolimab to patients occurred every 2 weeks at 0.01 to 10 mg/kg.

The CDR3 runs to 13 residues. The V segment lost 8 bases and the J segment 2 bases; nucleotides outside the gene matches: 6. Germline V gene lookup returns CDR1 LNHDA and CDR2 SQIVND (reference sequence). This sequence originates from an adult with an advanced solid tumor such as melanoma, head and neck, liver or kidney cancer. The sample was CD4+ or CD8+ T cells sorted from blood, taken in a trial of the OX40 agonist ivuxolimab. This chain uses TRBV19 with TRBJ2-7, with 7 nucleotides matching TRBD1. The chain's CDR3 is CASSRTGAYEQYF. CDR3 sequence (DNA): TGTGCCAGTTCTAGGACAGGCGCCTACGAGCAGTACTTC.